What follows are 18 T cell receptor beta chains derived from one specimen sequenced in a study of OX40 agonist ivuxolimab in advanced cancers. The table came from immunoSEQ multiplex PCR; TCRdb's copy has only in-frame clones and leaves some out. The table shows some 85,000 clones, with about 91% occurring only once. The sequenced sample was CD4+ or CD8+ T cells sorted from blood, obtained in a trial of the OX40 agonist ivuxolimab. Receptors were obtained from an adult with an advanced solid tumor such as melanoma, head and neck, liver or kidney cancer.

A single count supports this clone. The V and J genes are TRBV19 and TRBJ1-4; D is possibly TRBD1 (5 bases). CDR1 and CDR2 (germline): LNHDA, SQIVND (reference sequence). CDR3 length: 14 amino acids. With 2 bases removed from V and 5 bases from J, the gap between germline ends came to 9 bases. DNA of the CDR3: TGTGCCAGTAGTATACAGGGACTAAATGAAAAACTGTTTTTT. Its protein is CASSIQGLNEKLFF.

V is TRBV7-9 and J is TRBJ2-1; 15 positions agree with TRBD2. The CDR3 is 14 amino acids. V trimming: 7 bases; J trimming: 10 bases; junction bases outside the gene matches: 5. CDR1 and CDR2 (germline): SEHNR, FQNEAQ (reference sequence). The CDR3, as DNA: TGTGCCAGCAACTATGGACTAGCGGGAGGGGAGCAGTTCTTC. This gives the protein CASNYGLAGGEQFF.

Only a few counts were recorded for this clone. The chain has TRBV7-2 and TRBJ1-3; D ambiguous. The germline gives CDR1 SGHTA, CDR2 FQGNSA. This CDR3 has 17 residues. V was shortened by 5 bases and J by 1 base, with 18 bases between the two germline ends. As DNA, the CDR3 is TGTGCCAGCAGCCACGTTGGGTTCCCGGAGTCTGGAAACACCATATATTTT. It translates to CASSHVGFPESGNTIYF.

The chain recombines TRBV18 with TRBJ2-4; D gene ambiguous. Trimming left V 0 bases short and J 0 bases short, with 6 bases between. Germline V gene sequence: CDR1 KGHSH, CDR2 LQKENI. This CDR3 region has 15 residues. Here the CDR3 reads CASSPPLGAKNIQYF. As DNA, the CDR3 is TGTGCCAGCTCACCACCTCTTGGAGCCAAAAACATTCAGTACTTC.

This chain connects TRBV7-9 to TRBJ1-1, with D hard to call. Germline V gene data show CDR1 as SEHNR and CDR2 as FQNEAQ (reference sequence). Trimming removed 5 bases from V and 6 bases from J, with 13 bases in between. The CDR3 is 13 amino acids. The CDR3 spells CASSPPRRAEAFF. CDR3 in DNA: TGTGCCAGCAGCCCCCCCCGGCGGGCTGAAGCTTTCTTT.

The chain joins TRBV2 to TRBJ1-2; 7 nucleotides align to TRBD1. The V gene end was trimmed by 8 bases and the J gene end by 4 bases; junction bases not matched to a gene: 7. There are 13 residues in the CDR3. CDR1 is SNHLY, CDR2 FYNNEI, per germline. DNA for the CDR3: TGTGCCAGCCTTGGACAGGTTATCTATGGCTACACCTTC. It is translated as CASLGQVIYGYTF. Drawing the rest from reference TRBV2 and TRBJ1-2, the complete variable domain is EPEVTQTPSHQVTQMGQEVILRCVPISNHLYFYWYRQILGQKVEFLVSFYNNEISEKSEIFDDQFSVERPDGSNFTLKIRSTKLEDSAMYFCASLGQVIYGYTFGSGTRLTVV.

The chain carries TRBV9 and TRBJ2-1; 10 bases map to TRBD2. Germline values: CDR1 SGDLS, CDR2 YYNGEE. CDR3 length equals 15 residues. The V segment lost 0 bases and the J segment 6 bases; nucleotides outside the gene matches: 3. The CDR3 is CASSVGVAGGNEQFF. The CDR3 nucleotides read TGTGCCAGCAGCGTAGGAGTAGCGGGGGGCAATGAGCAGTTCTTC.

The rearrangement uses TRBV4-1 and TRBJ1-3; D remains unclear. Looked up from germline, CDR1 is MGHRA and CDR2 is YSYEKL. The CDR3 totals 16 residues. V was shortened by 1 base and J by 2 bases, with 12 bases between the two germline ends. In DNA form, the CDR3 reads TGCGCCAGCAGCCAAGGGCTGGGGAGTACTGGAAACACCATATATTTT. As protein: CASSQGLGSTGNTIYF.

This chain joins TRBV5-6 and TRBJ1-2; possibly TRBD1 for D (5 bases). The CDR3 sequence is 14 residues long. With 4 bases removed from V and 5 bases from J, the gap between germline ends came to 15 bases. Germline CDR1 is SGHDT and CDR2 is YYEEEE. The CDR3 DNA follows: TGTGCCAGCAGCCGTGGGACGGCGGCTTATGGCTACACCTTC. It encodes CASSRGTAAYGYTF.

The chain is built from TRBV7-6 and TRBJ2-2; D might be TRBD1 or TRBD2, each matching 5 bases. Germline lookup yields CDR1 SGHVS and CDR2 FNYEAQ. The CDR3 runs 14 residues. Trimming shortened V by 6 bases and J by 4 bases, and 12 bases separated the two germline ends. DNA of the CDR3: TGTGCCAGCAGGTTTGGGGGTAGCACCGGGGAGCTGTTTTTT. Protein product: CASRFGGSTGELFF.

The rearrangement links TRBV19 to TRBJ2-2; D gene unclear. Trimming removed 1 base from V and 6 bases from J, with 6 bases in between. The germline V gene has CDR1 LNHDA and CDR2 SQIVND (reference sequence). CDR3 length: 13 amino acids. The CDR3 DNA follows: TGTGCCAGTAGTATAGGAGTACCCGGGGAGCTGTTTTTT. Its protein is CASSIGVPGELFF.

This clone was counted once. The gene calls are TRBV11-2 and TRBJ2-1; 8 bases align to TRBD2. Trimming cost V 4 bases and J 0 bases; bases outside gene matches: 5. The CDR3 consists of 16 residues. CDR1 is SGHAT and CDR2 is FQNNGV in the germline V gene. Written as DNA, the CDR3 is TGTGCCAGCAGCTACGGGACTAGGGGCTCCTACAATGAGCAGTTCTTC. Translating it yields CASSYGTRGSYNEQFF.

The CDR3 region has the DNA TGTGCCAGCAGCTCCTACTCGGGGTTGAACACTGAAGCTTTCTTT. The encoded protein is CASSSYSGLNTEAFF. The V gene is TRBV7-6, the J gene TRBJ1-1; D uncertain. Germline CDR1 reads SGHVS; CDR2 reads FNYEAQ. The CDR3 sequence is 15 residues long. Deletions cut 4 bases from V and 0 bases from J, with 12 bases between.

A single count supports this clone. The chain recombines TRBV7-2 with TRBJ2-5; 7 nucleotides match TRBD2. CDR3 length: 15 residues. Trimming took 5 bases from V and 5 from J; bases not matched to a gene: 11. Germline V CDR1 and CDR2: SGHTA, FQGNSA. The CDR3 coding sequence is TGTGCCAGCAGCCGCCAGCGGGAAGCAGGGGAGACCCAGTACTTC. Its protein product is CASSRQREAGETQYF.

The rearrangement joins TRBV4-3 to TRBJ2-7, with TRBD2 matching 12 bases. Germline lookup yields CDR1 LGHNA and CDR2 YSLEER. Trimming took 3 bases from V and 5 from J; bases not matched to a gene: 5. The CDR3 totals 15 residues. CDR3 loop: CASSQTSGRGNEQYF. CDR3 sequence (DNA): TGCGCCAGCAGCCAGACTAGCGGGAGAGGCAACGAGCAGTACTTC.

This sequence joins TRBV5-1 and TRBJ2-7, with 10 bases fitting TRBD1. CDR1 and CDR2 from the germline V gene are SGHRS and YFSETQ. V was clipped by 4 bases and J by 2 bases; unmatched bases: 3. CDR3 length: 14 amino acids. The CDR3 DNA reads TGCGCCAGCAGCCAGGGACAGGGGACCTACGAGCAGTACTTC. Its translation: CASSQGQGTYEQYF.

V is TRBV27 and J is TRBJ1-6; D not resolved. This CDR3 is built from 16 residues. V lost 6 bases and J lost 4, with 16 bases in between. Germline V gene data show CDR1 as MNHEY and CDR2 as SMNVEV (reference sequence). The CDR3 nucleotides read TGTGCCAGCAGCTCCCTAGGACGGAGTTATAATTCACCCCTCCACTTT. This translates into CASSSLGRSYNSPLHF.

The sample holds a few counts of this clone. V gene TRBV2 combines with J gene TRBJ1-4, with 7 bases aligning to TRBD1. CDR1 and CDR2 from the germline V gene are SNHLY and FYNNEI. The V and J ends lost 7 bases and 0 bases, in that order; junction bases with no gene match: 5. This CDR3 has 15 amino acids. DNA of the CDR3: TGTGCCAGCATTGTGGACAGGACAACTAATGAAAAACTGTTTTTT. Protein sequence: CASIVDRTTNEKLFF. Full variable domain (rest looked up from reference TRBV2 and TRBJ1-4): EPEVTQTPSHQVTQMGQEVILRCVPISNHLYFYWYRQILGQKVEFLVSFYNNEISEKSEIFDDQFSVERPDGSNFTLKIRSTKLEDSAMYFCASIVDRTTNEKLFFGSGTQLSVL.